This passage covers 18 T cell receptor beta chains from one sample sequenced in a study of cytomegalovirus exposure and HLA in healthy donors. In the PCR, 60 Vbeta and 13 Jbeta primers were used. Repertoires were generated with immunoSEQ multiplex PCR, while TCRdb's copy carries only in-frame clones and drops some. Among fewer than 200,000 clones listed, roughly 70% were seen once. The specimen sequenced was PBMCs. These receptors all stem from a woman between 50 and 59 years old in good health and CMV-seropositive.

The chain carries TRBV11-2 and TRBJ2-7; a possible D gene is TRBD2 (5 bases). The CDR3 runs to 14 residues. From germline, CDR1 is SGHAT and CDR2 FQNNGV. V was shortened by 2 bases and J by 1 base, with 9 bases between the two germline ends. The DNA for the CDR3 is TGTGCCAGCAGCTTAAGCGGACGTTCCTACGAGCAGTACTTC. It codes for CASSLSGRSYEQYF.

For the CDR3, the DNA is TGTGCCTCCACACCAGGGGAGTTGAGCACTGAAGCTTTCTTT. Translated: CASTPGELSTEAFF. This rearrangement joins TRBV6-5 to TRBJ1-1; possibly TRBD1 for D (6 bases). V was clipped by 11 bases and J by 4 bases, with 20 bases between them. The CDR3 totals 14 residues. Germline V lookup: CDR1 MNHEY, CDR2 SVGAGI.

The J gene is TRBJ2-1, the V gene TRBV9, with TRBD2 matching 9 bases. CDR3 size: 16 residues. The junction had 9 bases not matched to a gene; V was cut back by 1 base and J by 7 bases. Per germline, CDR1 SGDLS and CDR2 YYNGEE. In nucleotides, the CDR3 is TGTGCCAGCAGCGTACTTTCGGGGCTAGCGGGGAATGAGCAGTTCTTC. Protein product: CASSVLSGLAGNEQFF. The whole variable domain, filled in from reference TRBV9 and TRBJ2-1, reads DSGVTQTPKHLITATGQRVTLRCSPRSGDLSVYWYQQSLDQGLQFLIQYYNGEERAKGNILERFSAQQFPDLHSELNLSSLELGDSALYFCASSVLSGLAGNEQFFGPGTRLTVL.

V is TRBV5-1 and J is TRBJ2-3, with 15 bases fitting TRBD2. The CDR3 has 17 residues. V was clipped by 4 bases and J by 4 bases; unmatched bases: 7. Germline CDR1 and CDR2: SGHRS and YFSETQ. CDR3 residues: CASSRGTSGGSSDTQYF. The CDR3 coding sequence is TGCGCCAGCAGCCGGGGGACTAGCGGGGGGAGTTCAGATACGCAGTATTTT.

V usage is TRBV6-5 and J usage is TRBJ2-1, with 9 bases that match TRBD1. V trimming: 5 bases; J trimming: 10 bases; junction bases outside the gene matches: 6. The length of the CDR3 is 13 residues. The germline gives CDR1 MNHEY, CDR2 SVGAGI. In nucleotides, the CDR3 is TGTGCCAGCAGTGGCGGACAGGGGTTAGAGCAGTTCTTC. Encoded protein: CASSGGQGLEQFF.

The V and J genes are TRBV2 and TRBJ1-2; 10 nucleotides line up with TRBD1. Germline V gives CDR1 SNHLY, CDR2 FYNNEI. This CDR3 spans 16 amino acids. V dropped 5 bases and J dropped 0; count of bases not matched to a gene: 6. DNA for the CDR3: TGTGCCAGCAGTCCTGGGGGGACAGGGGCTAACTATGGCTACACCTTC. As protein: CASSPGGTGANYGYTF.

The rearrangement uses TRBV4-2 and TRBJ2-1; 11 positions match TRBD1. V lost 3 bases and J lost 6; bases outside the gene matches: 7. CDR3 length equals 16 residues. Germline-derived CDR1 and CDR2 are LGHNA and YNFKEQ. The CDR3: CASSQGPGQGVNEQFF. The CDR3 DNA reads TGTGCCAGCAGCCAGGGACCGGGACAGGGGGTCAATGAGCAGTTCTTC.

This clone came up a few times. The V gene is TRBV25-1, the J gene TRBJ1-6; 7 positions match TRBD1. Germline-derived CDR1 and CDR2 are MGHDK and SYGVNS. J gave up 5 bases and V 9 bases, and 4 bases lay outside the gene matches. This CDR3 is built from 13 residues. This CDR3 reads CASSQGNNSPLHF. The CDR3 DNA sequence: TGTGCCAGTTCACAGGGGAATAATTCACCCCTCCACTTT.

The V and J genes are TRBV6-5 and TRBJ1-5; 7 bases are a match to TRBD1. V trimming: 4 bases; J trimming: 7 bases; junction bases outside the gene matches: 7. This CDR3 has 14 residues. The germline V gene encodes CDR1 MNHEY and CDR2 SVGAGI. CDR3 coding DNA: TGTGCCAGCAGTTCAAACAGGGGATCGCAGCCCCAGCATTTT. This sequence encodes CASSSNRGSQPQHF.

This clone was observed a few times. V is TRBV11-2 and J is TRBJ1-6; no clear D gene. This CDR3 has 13 amino acids. Trimming took 5 bases from V and 7 from J, leaving 9 bases between them. Germline CDR1 and CDR2: SGHAT and FQNNGV. Written as DNA, the CDR3 is TGTGCCAGCAGCCCTAGAGGCAATTCACCCCTCCACTTT. It encodes CASSPRGNSPLHF.

This chain joins TRBV9 and TRBJ1-4; a possible D gene is TRBD1 (5 bases). This CDR3 has 18 residues. From germline, CDR1 is SGDLS and CDR2 YYNGEE. V was cut by 0 bases and J by 8 bases, with 23 bases left in between. The DNA of the CDR3 is TGTGCCAGCAGCGTAGAGGCGGGGCTGGGGACGGTGGGGGAAAAACTGTTTTTT. This gives the protein CASSVEAGLGTVGEKLFF.

The V call is TRBV7-8, the J call TRBJ2-1; TRBD2 matches 13 bases. Germline values: CDR1 SGHVS, CDR2 FQNEAQ. Losses at the gene ends were 5 bases for V and 8 bases for J; bases not matched to a gene: 6. CDR3 size: 15 residues. CDR3: CASSPTSGGAYEQFF. CDR3 coding DNA: TGTGCCAGCAGCCCAACTAGCGGGGGGGCTTATGAGCAGTTCTTC.

In this sample, this clone turned up a few times. The genes are TRBV9 and TRBJ2-7; D may be TRBD2 (6 bases). Trimming cost V 0 bases and J 2 bases, with 15 bases left between them. This CDR3 spans 16 amino acids. Per germline, CDR1 SGDLS and CDR2 YYNGEE. The CDR3 bases are TGTGCCAGCAGCGTAGGTTGGCTAGCGAATACCTACGAGCAGTACTTC. The encoded protein is CASSVGWLANTYEQYF.

This chain uses TRBV6-1 with TRBJ1-5; 7 nucleotides line up with TRBD1. CDR1 is MNHNS, CDR2 SASEGT, per germline. This CDR3 has 13 residues. J was trimmed by 7 bases and V by 7 bases; bases with no gene match: 7. Here the CDR3 reads CASIMTGRQPQHF. The CDR3 region has the DNA TGTGCCAGCATTATGACAGGGAGGCAGCCCCAGCATTTT.

The chain recombines TRBV5-1 with TRBJ1-1; the match to TRBD1 covers 8 bases. The CDR3 spans 13 residues. Germline V gene sequence: CDR1 SGHRS, CDR2 YFSETQ. V lost 4 bases, J lost 6 bases, and 5 bases stayed unmatched. CDR3 in DNA: TGCGCCAGCAGCGACGTCAGGGGGCCTGAAGCTTTCTTT. Amino acids: CASSDVRGPEAFF.

The CDR3 spells CASSRSREGTGELFF. The DNA for the CDR3 is TGTGCCAGCTCACGCTCGAGGGAGGGCACCGGGGAGCTGTTTTTT. V and J are TRBV18 and TRBJ2-2, with 7 nucleotides matching TRBD2. Looked up from germline, CDR1 is KGHSH and CDR2 is LQKENI. J was trimmed by 4 bases and V by 4 bases; bases with no gene match: 6. CDR3 size: 15 residues.

This chain connects TRBV4-1 to TRBJ2-3; 11 bases are shared with TRBD2. There are 17 residues in the CDR3. From germline, CDR1 is MGHRA and CDR2 YSYEKL. V lost 1 base, J lost 5 bases, and 8 bases stayed unmatched. As DNA, the CDR3 is TGCGCCAGCAGCCAAGGGGTGGCTAGCGGGGGGATAGATACGCAGTATTTT. This codes for CASSQGVASGGIDTQYF.

The sample holds many counts of this clone. The J gene is TRBJ1-1, the V gene TRBV2; unclear D gene. The CDR3 length is 11 residues. The ends were cut back, 4 bases at V and 6 bases at J, with 6 bases in the middle. The germline CDR1 and CDR2 sequences are SNHLY and FYNNEI. This CDR3 reads CASSVAPEAFF. CDR3 sequence (DNA): TGTGCCAGCAGTGTGGCACCTGAAGCTTTCTTT.